A selection of T cell receptor beta chains follows, all from one sample in a study of blood T cell repertoires in COVID-19. The assay was immunoSEQ multiplex PCR, and TCRdb's table has in-frame clones only and misses some. The sample holds around 150,000 clones, almost 90% seen once. Material for sequencing was peripheral blood. These receptors were collected from a man aged 50-59 years with active or convalescent COVID-19. The CDR3 runs from the conserved cysteine through the conserved F or W. A D gene is named only where the DNA matches it firmly. The size of a clone is reported for some rows only, either as once, few or many, or as a class for expanded clones.

CDR3 length	J gene	clone size	D gene	V gene	CDR3 protein	CDR3 DNA
14	TRBJ1-4	NA	NA	TRBV7-9	CASSPGHGQEKLFF	TGTGCCAGCAGCCCGGGACACGGGCAGGAAAAACTGTTTTTT
14	TRBJ1-5	NA	NA	TRBV18	CASSQAGFGQPQHF	TGTGCCAGCTCACAGGCAGGGTTCGGTCAGCCCCAGCATTTT
12	TRBJ2-5	NA	NA	TRBV12-3/TRBV12-4	CASSLVRETQYF	TGTGCCAGCAGTTTGGTCCGGGAGACCCAGTACTTC
17	TRBJ2-5	NA	TRBD2	TRBV28	CASSLSGLAGGWETQYF	TGTGCCAGCAGTTTGTCCGGACTAGCGGGAGGTTGGGAGACCCAGTACTTC
16	TRBJ2-1	NA	TRBD2	TRBV11-2	CASSFPGLAGAFEQFF	TGTGCCAGCAGCTTCCCGGGACTAGCGGGAGCTTTTGAGCAGTTCTTC
13	TRBJ1-1	NA	NA	TRBV25-1	CASTEGLNTEAFF	TGTGCCAGCACCGAGGGCCTGAACACTGAAGCTTTCTTT
20	TRBJ2-1	NA	TRBD2	TRBV24-1	CATSDSTHRLAGVSYNEQFF	TGTGCCACCAGTGATTCCACGCACCGACTAGCGGGAGTAAGCTACAATGAGCAGTTCTTC
13	TRBJ1-2	NA	NA	TRBV12-3/TRBV12-4	CASSFTESYGYTF	TGTGCCAGCAGTTTCACAGAGAGCTATGGCTACACCTTC
14	TRBJ2-7	NA	TRBD2	TRBV11-3	CASSPQRDSYEQYF	TGTGCCAGCAGCCCCCAGCGGGACTCCTACGAGCAGTACTTC
13	TRBJ2-5	NA	NA	TRBV12-5	CASGLAQGETQYF	TGTGCTAGTGGTTTGGCCCAGGGGGAGACCCAGTACTTC
15	TRBJ2-3	NA	NA	TRBV5-4	CASSGTGPQPDTQYF	TGTGCCAGCAGCGGAACGGGTCCCCAGCCAGATACGCAGTATTTT
14	TRBJ1-2	NA	NA	TRBV6-2/TRBV6-3	CASSSMAPAPGYTF	TGTGCCAGCAGTTCGATGGCCCCCGCCCCTGGCTACACCTTC
14	TRBJ1-2	once	TRBD1	TRBV6-5	CASSSPDRAYGYTF	TGTGCCAGCAGTTCCCCGGACAGGGCCTATGGCTACACCTTC
15	TRBJ1-1	NA	TRBD1	TRBV7-2	CASSLVRGQALEAFF	TGTGCCAGCAGCTTAGTTAGGGGGCAAGCCCTAGAGGCTTTCTTT
14	TRBJ1-4	few	NA	TRBV18	CASSPTGRTEKLFF	TGTGCCAGCTCCCCTACAGGGCGCACTGAAAAACTGTTTTTT
16	TRBJ2-1	NA	TRBD2	TRBV12-5	CASGLETSGAYNEQFF	TGTGCTAGTGGCTTGGAGACTAGCGGAGCCTACAATGAGCAGTTCTTC
14	TRBJ1-1	NA	NA	TRBV27	CASKMKRQNTEAFF	TGTGCCAGCAAAATGAAGAGGCAGAACACTGAAGCTTTCTTT
16	TRBJ2-7	many	TRBD1	TRBV7-9	CASSPLSAGQVGEQYF	TGTGCCAGCAGCCCCTTAAGTGCGGGACAGGTCGGCGAGCAGTACTTC
17	TRBJ2-1	NA	NA	TRBV7-2	CASSPSGAAPEDDEQFF	TGTGCCAGCAGCCCAAGCGGAGCAGCTCCCGAGGACGATGAGCAGTTCTTC
15	TRBJ1-6	few	NA	TRBV28	CASSTTAGPGGPLHF	TGTGCCAGCAGTACAACCGCCGGACCAGGAGGACCCCTCCACTTT
13	TRBJ1-2	NA	NA	TRBV7-9	CASSSDRRDGYTF	TGTGCCAGCAGCTCCGACAGACGAGATGGCTACACCTTC
15	TRBJ1-3	NA	NA	TRBV5-5	CASSAVFNAGNTIYF	TGTGCCAGCAGCGCGGTGTTCAACGCTGGAAACACCATATATTTT
14	TRBJ2-7	NA	NA	TRBV5-6	CASTQRGGGYEQYF	TGTGCCAGCACCCAGAGGGGGGGTGGCTACGAGCAGTACTTC
17	TRBJ2-3	NA	TRBD2	TRBV28	CASSPTRLAGGTDTQYF	TGTGCCAGCAGTCCCACGAGATTAGCGGGAGGCACAGATACGCAGTATTTT
15	TRBJ1-3	NA	NA	TRBV6-6	CASREGVGSGNTIYF	TGTGCCAGCAGGGAAGGGGTGGGCTCTGGAAACACCATATATTTT
12	TRBJ2-4	NA	TRBD1	TRBV3-1/TRBV3-2	CASSRGQGERDF	TGTGCCAGCAGCAGAGGACAGGGCGAAAGGGACTTC
16	TRBJ1-5	NA	TRBD1	TRBV7-8	CASSIDRAGVFEPQHF	TGTGCCAGCAGCATCGACAGGGCCGGAGTGTTCGAGCCCCAGCATTTT
15	TRBJ1-5	NA	TRBD1	TRBV5-1	CASSLVAGGGQPQHF	TGCGCCAGCAGCTTGGTGGCAGGGGGCGGTCAGCCCCAGCATTTT
12	TRBJ1-1	once	NA	TRBV21-1	CARRDRANEAFF	TGTGCCAGAAGGGACAGGGCCAATGAAGCTTTCTTT
14	TRBJ2-7	NA	NA	TRBV4-1	CASSQQTVAYEQYF	TGCGCCAGCAGCCAACAGACAGTAGCCTACGAGCAGTACTTC
13	TRBJ2-1	NA	TRBD2	TRBV5-1	CASSRREGHEQFF	TGCGCCAGCAGTAGGCGGGAGGGCCACGAGCAGTTCTTC
22	TRBJ1-5	NA	TRBD1	TRBV9	CASSVVAPGQGAGEGSNQPQHF	TGTGCCAGCAGCGTAGTGGCCCCCGGACAGGGGGCGGGGGAGGGGAGCAATCAGCCCCAGCATTTT
18	TRBJ2-1	NA	TRBD1	TRBV29-1	CSVAGTGAGDYSYNEQFF	TGCAGCGTTGCCGGGACAGGGGCGGGAGATTACTCCTACAATGAGCAGTTCTTC
13	TRBJ1-2	NA	TRBD1	TRBV6-5	CASNQGGWYGYTF	TGTGCCAGCAATCAAGGGGGCTGGTATGGCTACACCTTC
13	TRBJ1-1	NA	NA	TRBV13	CASSSTPNTEAFF	TGTGCCAGCAGCTCGACACCTAACACTGAAGCTTTCTTT
16	TRBJ2-3	NA	TRBD2	TRBV30	CAWSGIAGGPTDTQYF	TGTGCCTGGAGTGGAATAGCGGGAGGGCCCACAGATACGCAGTATTTT
18	TRBJ2-7	NA	TRBD2	TRBV28	CASSLPPGGERATYEQYF	TGTGCCAGCAGTTTACCACCGGGAGGGGAGCGGGCAACCTACGAGCAGTACTTC
17	TRBJ2-7	NA	TRBD2	TRBV20-1	CSASSFAGGGLVGEQYF	TGCAGTGCTAGTTCCTTCGCGGGAGGCGGATTGGTGGGCGAGCAGTACTTC
14	TRBJ2-5	NA	TRBD2	TRBV2	CASRTSGRGETQYF	TGTGCCAGCAGAACTAGCGGGAGAGGGGAGACCCAGTACTTC
15	TRBJ1-5	NA	TRBD1	TRBV28	CASSLPGQGGQPQHF	TGTGCCAGCAGCCTACCGGGACAGGGGGGTCAGCCCCAGCATTTT
13	TRBJ1-1	NA	TRBD1	TRBV28	CASSRDRVTEAFF	TGTGCCAGCAGTCGGGACAGGGTCACTGAAGCTTTCTTT
14	TRBJ2-7	few	NA	TRBV7-9	CASSYPQRVYEQYF	TGTGCCAGCAGCTACCCTCAGCGGGTGTACGAGCAGTACTTC
18	TRBJ2-2	NA	TRBD1	TRBV5-1	CASSLVGQGAPNTGELFF	TGCGCCAGCAGCTTGGTGGGACAGGGGGCTCCGAACACCGGGGAGCTGTTTTTT
16	TRBJ2-3	NA	NA	TRBV11-3	CASSLVRGASSDTQYF	TGTGCCAGCAGCCTCGTCCGGGGGGCATCGTCAGATACGCAGTATTTT